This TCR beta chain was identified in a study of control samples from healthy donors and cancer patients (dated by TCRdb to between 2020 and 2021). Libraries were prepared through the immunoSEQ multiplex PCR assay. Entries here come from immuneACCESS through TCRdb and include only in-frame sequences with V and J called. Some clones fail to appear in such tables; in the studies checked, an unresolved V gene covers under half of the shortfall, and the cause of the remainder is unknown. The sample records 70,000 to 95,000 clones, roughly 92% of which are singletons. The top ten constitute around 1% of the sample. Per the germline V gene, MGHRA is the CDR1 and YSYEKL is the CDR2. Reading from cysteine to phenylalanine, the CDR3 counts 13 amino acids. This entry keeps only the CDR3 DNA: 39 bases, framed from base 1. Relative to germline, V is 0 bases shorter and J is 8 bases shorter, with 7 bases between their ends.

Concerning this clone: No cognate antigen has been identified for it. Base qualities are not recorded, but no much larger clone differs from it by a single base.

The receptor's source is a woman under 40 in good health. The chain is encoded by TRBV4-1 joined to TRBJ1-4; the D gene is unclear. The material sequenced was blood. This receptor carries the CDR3 CASSQDREEKLFF. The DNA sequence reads TGCGCCAGCAGCCAAGATAGGGAGGAAAAACTGTTTTTT.